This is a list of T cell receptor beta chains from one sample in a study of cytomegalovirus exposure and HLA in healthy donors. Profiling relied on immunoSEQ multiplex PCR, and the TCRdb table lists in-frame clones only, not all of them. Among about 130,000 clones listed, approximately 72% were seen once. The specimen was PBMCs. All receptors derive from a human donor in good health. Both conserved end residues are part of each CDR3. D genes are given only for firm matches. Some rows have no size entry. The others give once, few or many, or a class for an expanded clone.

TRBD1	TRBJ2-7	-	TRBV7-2	CASSPRGRRSYEQYF	TGTGCCAGCAGCCCGAGGGGGCGCAGGTCCTACGAGCAGTACTTC
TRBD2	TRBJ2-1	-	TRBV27	CASSGPTSGLNEQFF	TGTGCCAGCAGTGGCCCGACTAGCGGGCTTAATGAGCAGTTCTTC
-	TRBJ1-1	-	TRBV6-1	CASRTANTEAFF	TGTGCCAGCAGGACAGCGAACACTGAAGCTTTCTTT
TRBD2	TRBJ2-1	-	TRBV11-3	CASSSSGGPSSSYNEQFF	TGTGCCAGCAGCTCCAGCGGGGGGCCCTCGAGCTCCTACAATGAGCAGTTCTTC
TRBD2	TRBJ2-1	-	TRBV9	CAGPTSGSRDEQFF	TGTGCCGGACCAACTAGCGGGAGTAGGGATGAGCAGTTCTTC
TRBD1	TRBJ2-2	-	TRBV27	CASSSDRGSSLAGELFF	TGTGCCAGCAGTTCGGACAGGGGCTCCTCTTTGGCCGGGGAGCTGTTTTTT
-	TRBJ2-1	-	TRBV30	CAWDSANEQFF	TGTGCCTGGGATAGCGCGAACGAGCAGTTCTTC
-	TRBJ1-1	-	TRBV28	CASSKNRVEAFF	TGTGCCAGCAGCAAAAACAGGGTTGAAGCTTTCTTT
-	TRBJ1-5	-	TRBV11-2	CASSLDLALPQHF	TGTGCCAGCAGCTTAGATCTGGCTTTGCCCCAGCATTTT
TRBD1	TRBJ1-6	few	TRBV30	CAWSATGGVSYNSPLHF	TGTGCCTGGAGTGCAACAGGGGGGGTATCCTATAATTCACCCCTCCACTTT
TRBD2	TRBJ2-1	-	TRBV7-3	CASSRISGLAGGNEQFF	TGTGCCAGCAGCCGTATATCGGGACTAGCGGGAGGCAATGAGCAGTTCTTC
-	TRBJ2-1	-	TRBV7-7	CASTGPNYNEQFF	TGTGCTAGCACAGGGCCGAACTACAATGAGCAGTTCTTC
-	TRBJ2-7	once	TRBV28	CASSSSWFEQYF	TGTGCCAGCAGCTCCAGTTGGTTCGAGCAGTACTTC
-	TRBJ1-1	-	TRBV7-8	CASSLAGLARTEAFF	TGTGCCAGCAGCTTAGCAGGGCTAGCGAGAACTGAAGCTTTCTTT
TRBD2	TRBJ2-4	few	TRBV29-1	CSVVMGGDIQYF	TGCAGCGTTGTAATGGGGGGGGACATTCAGTACTTC
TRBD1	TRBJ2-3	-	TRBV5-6	CASSHTGEHTDTQYF	TGTGCCAGCAGCCATACAGGGGAACACACAGATACGCAGTATTTT
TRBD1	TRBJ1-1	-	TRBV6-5	CASKGTGRNTEAFF	TGTGCCAGCAAAGGGACAGGGAGGAACACTGAAGCTTTCTTT